The sequence of this T cell receptor beta chain was determined in a study of PD-1 blockade in classical Hodgkin lymphoma. Points from the study as a whole: Possibly reflecting disease activity or prior therapy, repertoire differences have causes that remain undefined.

A word on this clone: The antigen is not known.

Sample time point: newly diagnosed, previously untreated cHL patient sample. Thawed PBMCs were the source of CD4+ T cells, purified by magnetic negative selection. Untreated, newly diagnosed classical Hodgkin lymphoma PBMCs were comparators. The repertoire was sequenced with immunoSEQ multiplex PCR; TCRdb's copy has only in-frame clones and lacks some. The data hold about 21,000 clones, with roughly four fifths observed a single time. The CDR3 consists of 15 residues. Trimming took 6 bases from V and 7 from J, leaving 20 bases between them. Germline V CDR1 and CDR2: SGHKS, YYEKEE (reference sequence).

This clonotype was sampled from a human donor with classical Hodgkin lymphoma. This sequence joins TRBV5-5 and TRBJ1-5; D perhaps matches TRBD1 (6 bases). Material for sequencing was CD4+ T cells from blood. The CDR3 DNA reads as TGTGCCAGCAAATTAAGTTACGAGACAGGCCAGCCCCAGCATTTT. This codes for CASKLSYETGQPQHF.